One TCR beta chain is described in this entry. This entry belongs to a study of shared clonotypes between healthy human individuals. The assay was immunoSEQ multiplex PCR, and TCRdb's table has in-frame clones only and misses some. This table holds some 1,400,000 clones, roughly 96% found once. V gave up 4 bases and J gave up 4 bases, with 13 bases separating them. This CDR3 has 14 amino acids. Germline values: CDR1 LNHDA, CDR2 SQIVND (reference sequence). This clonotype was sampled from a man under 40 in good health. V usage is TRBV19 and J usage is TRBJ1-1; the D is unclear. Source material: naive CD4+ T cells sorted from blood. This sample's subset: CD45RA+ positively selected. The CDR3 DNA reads TGTGCCAGTAGTAACCCCGGCGAGCCCACTGAAGCTTTCTTT. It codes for CASSNPGEPTEAFF.